The 32 T cell receptor beta chains below all came from one sample that was sequenced in a study of T-cell memory formation after mild COVID-19. A single record per CDR3 protein comes from TCRdb applying MiXCR to the 5' RACE reads. The profile covers 120,000 or so distinct CDR3 sequences, with more than 15% appearing a single time and approximately 5% taken by the ten largest. Sequenced sample: PBMCs or a T cell subset sorted from them (not recorded which). The source is a man between 18 and 29 years old who had mild COVID-19 (a few samples of this study predate the infection). Cell type and time point are not known.

J is TRBJ2-1 and V is TRBV27; perhaps TRBD1 as D (5 bases). Trimming pared 2 bases from V and 7 bases from J, leaving 12 bases between. The CDR3 consists of 14 residues. Per germline, CDR1 MNHEY and CDR2 SMNVEV (reference sequence). The CDR3 sequence: CASSLGRVVNEQFF. CDR3 nucleotide sequence: TGTGCCAGCAGTTTAGGCAGGGTTGTAAATGAGCAGTTCTTC.

The chain couples TRBV5-1 to TRBJ2-2; possibly TRBD1 for D (6 bases). Trimming took off 0 bases at V and 5 bases at J, with 17 bases between the two ends. Germline lookup yields CDR1 SGHRS and CDR2 YFSETQ. This CDR3 has 17 amino acids. CDR3 region: CASSLAVQGKRTGELFF. The CDR3 DNA reads as TGCGCCAGCAGCTTGGCCGTTCAGGGGAAAAGAACCGGGGAGCTGTTTTTT.

The table lists this clonotype with a few counts. CDR3 loop: CASSPRTRETQYF. CDR3 in DNA: TGTGCCAGCAGTCCTCGGACGCGGGAGACCCAGTACTTC. The gene calls are TRBV27 and TRBJ2-5, with D unclear. Trimming took off 5 bases at V and 5 bases at J, with 12 bases between the two ends. CDR3 length: 13 amino acids. Germline V gives CDR1 MNHEY, CDR2 SMNVEV (reference sequence).

This clonotype was seen a few times. The genes are TRBV6-2 or TRBV6-3 and TRBJ2-1; 7 nucleotides agree with TRBD2. The V gene's germline CDR1 is MNHEY and CDR2 SVGEGT. The V and J ends lost 0 bases and 4 bases, in that order; junction bases with no gene match: 9. The CDR3 loop spans 17 amino acids. The chain's CDR3 is CASSYSAGRGLYNEQFF. DNA for the CDR3: TGTGCCAGCAGTTACTCGGCAGGGCGGGGGTTATACAATGAGCAGTTCTTC.

The chain links TRBV4-1 to TRBJ1-1; possibly TRBD1 for D (5 bases). With 0 bases removed from V and 13 bases from J, the gap between germline ends came to 18 bases. CDR1 and CDR2 from the germline V gene are MGHRA and YSYEKL. This CDR3 is 14 amino acids long. The CDR3 loop reads CASSQERSGTVGFF. CDR3 coding DNA: TGCGCCAGCAGCCAAGAGAGGTCAGGGACGGTAGGTTTCTTT.

V and J are TRBV29-1 and TRBJ1-1, with unresolved D. Germline values: CDR1 SQVTM, CDR2 ANQGSEA. V was clipped by 4 bases and J by 0 bases, with 18 bases between them. The CDR3 runs 16 residues. The CDR3 bases are TGCAGCGTTGCCCGGCCCTATCCAACGGTGAACACTGAAGCTTTCTTT. It codes for CSVARPYPTVNTEAFF.

This clonotype showed up just a few times. This chain connects TRBV5-6 to TRBJ2-4; no clear D gene. CDR1 and CDR2 from the germline V gene are SGHDT and YYEEEE. The CDR3 covers 15 residues. V was clipped by 0 bases and J by 6 bases, with 13 bases between them. CDR3 loop: CASSLARVVLNIQYF. For the CDR3, the DNA is TGTGCCAGCAGCTTGGCACGGGTTGTGCTAAACATTCAGTACTTC.

This chain connects TRBV4-1 to TRBJ1-5, with unresolved D. Germline V gives CDR1 MGHRA, CDR2 YSYEKL. Trimming stripped 3 bases from V and 1 base from J, with 10 bases between. CDR3 length equals 15 residues. CDR3 in amino acids: CASSQLQRSNQPQHF. The CDR3 DNA reads as TGCGCCAGCAGCCAGCTACAGAGAAGCAATCAGCCCCAGCATTTT.

This clonotype was seen only a few times. The chain has TRBV12-3 or TRBV12-4 and TRBJ2-3; the match to TRBD1 covers 7 bases. CDR3 size: 12 residues. V shed 10 bases and J 4 bases; nucleotides not matched to a gene: 5. The DNA for the CDR3 is TGTGCCACCCAGGGGGAAGCAGATACGCAGTATTTT. Protein product: CATQGEADTQYF.

The count of this clonotype is one. In DNA form, the CDR3 reads TGTGCCAGCAGCTTAGATAGACTATCCGGGGAGCTGTTTTTT. Its translation: CASSLDRLSGELFF. The chain recombines TRBV7-9 with TRBJ2-2; D possibly corresponds to TRBD2 (5 bases). Germline V gene lookup returns CDR1 SEHNR and CDR2 FQNEAQ (reference sequence). The CDR3 is made up of 14 amino acids. With 1 base removed from V and 6 bases from J, the gap between germline ends came to 9 bases.

This clonotype was detected ten times or more. The chain carries TRBV7-2 and TRBJ1-3; TRBD1 might be the D (6 bases). Germline assignment: CDR1 SGHTA and CDR2 FQGNSA. The V end was cut by 5 bases, the J end by 4 bases, with 9 bases between. The CDR3 is 13 amino acids. The CDR3 DNA is TGTGCCAGCAGCCCCGACAGGGGAAACACCATATATTTT. Translated: CASSPDRGNTIYF.

This clonotype was counted a few times. The CDR3 protein is CASTTPGAAGETQYF. DNA for the CDR3: TGCGCCAGCACAACGCCCGGGGCGGCGGGGGAGACCCAGTACTTC. V and J are TRBV5-1 and TRBJ2-5; D may be TRBD2 (6 bases). V was shortened by 6 bases and J by 5 bases, with 20 bases between the two germline ends. The CDR3 runs to 15 residues. Germline CDR1 is SGHRS and CDR2 is YFSETQ.

The chain is built from TRBV9 and TRBJ1-4; D uncertain. Germline CDR1 reads SGDLS; CDR2 reads YYNGEE. The V end lost 3 bases, the J end lost 7 bases, and 13 bases lay between the germline ends. The CDR3 contains 14 residues. The CDR3 DNA reads as TGTGCCAGCAGCGCGGACCCGGGTGGTGAAAAACTGTTTTTT. It translates to CASSADPGGEKLFF.

This clonotype was seen repeatedly, ten times or more. V and J are TRBV20-1 and TRBJ2-3, with D uncertain. V was trimmed by 3 bases and J by 6 bases, leaving 10 bases between them. The germline CDR1 and CDR2 sequences are DFQATT and SNEGSKA (reference sequence). The CDR3 covers 12 residues. CDR3 sequence reads: CSASLPPDTQYF. The CDR3 region has the DNA TGCAGTGCTAGCTTACCCCCGGATACGCAGTATTTT.

This clonotype has a handful of counts. The chain is built from TRBV24-1 and TRBJ2-3; unclear D gene. CDR3 length equals 11 residues. Germline V gene data show CDR1 as KGHDR and CDR2 as SFDVKD. V lost 6 bases to trimming and J lost 4 bases, with 4 bases between them. The CDR3 here is CATSLSDTQYF. CDR3 DNA: TGTGCCACCAGTCTGTCAGATACGCAGTATTTT.

The V call is TRBV30, the J call TRBJ1-1, with D perhaps matching TRBD1 (6 bases). The CDR3 runs to 13 residues. Germline V lookup: CDR1 GTSNPN, CDR2 SVGIG (reference sequence). V was pared by 0 bases and J by 1 base, with 6 bases between. The CDR3 loop is CAWSVGQNTEAFF. DNA of the CDR3: TGTGCCTGGAGTGTGGGACAGAACACTGAAGCTTTCTTT.

This clonotype was detected a few times. The chain combines TRBV4-1 with TRBJ2-3, with 8 bases lining up with TRBD2. J was trimmed by 0 bases and V by 1 base; bases with no gene match: 9. Germline CDR1 MGHRA, CDR2 YSYEKL. This CDR3 has 18 amino acids. DNA of the CDR3: TGCGCCAGCAGCCAAGGTAGCGGGGCGCAATCTAGCACAGATACGCAGTATTTT. As protein: CASSQGSGAQSSTDTQYF.

The table lists this clonotype with a few counts. The chain has TRBV5-6 and TRBJ2-3, with 9 bases identical to TRBD2. Per the germline V gene, CDR1 is SGHDT and CDR2 is YYEEEE. J gave up 2 bases and V 4 bases, and 8 bases lay outside the gene matches. There are 16 residues in the CDR3. The CDR3 DNA reads as TGTGCCAGCAGCCTGAGGCTAGCGGGGACCACAGATACGCAGTATTTT. This sequence encodes CASSLRLAGTTDTQYF.

This rearrangement joins TRBV20-1 to TRBJ2-3; no clear D. CDR1 and CDR2 from the germline V gene are DFQATT and SNEGSKA (reference sequence). V gave up 0 bases and J gave up 2 bases, with 6 bases separating them. The CDR3 totals 13 residues. The CDR3 is CSARDQDTDTQYF. DNA of the CDR3: TGCAGTGCTAGAGACCAAGACACAGATACGCAGTATTTT.

This chain uses TRBV10-3 with TRBJ2-1; D might be TRBD2 (6 bases). The V gene lost 7 bases and the J gene lost 5 bases, with 18 bases spanning the gap. CDR3 size: 15 residues. The germline gives CDR1 ENHRY, CDR2 SYGVKD. This chain's CDR3 is CAIKGSGAENNEQFF. The CDR3 DNA reads as TGTGCCATCAAGGGTAGCGGCGCGGAAAACAATGAGCAGTTCTTC.

The table lists this clonotype with a few counts. The genes are TRBV5-1 and TRBJ1-1, with D uncertain. V was cut by 7 bases and J by 3 bases, with 13 bases left in between. The CDR3 has 13 residues. Germline CDR1 and CDR2: SGHRS and YFSETQ. The CDR3 nucleotides read TGCGCCAGCCGACTTAAACTGGACACTGAAGCTTTCTTT. Translating it yields CASRLKLDTEAFF.

This chain connects TRBV5-1 to TRBJ2-3; 7 positions agree with TRBD2. The CDR3 contains 16 residues. Unmatched junction bases numbered 5, after V lost 1 base and J lost 0 bases. The V gene's germline CDR1 is SGHRS and CDR2 YFSETQ. CDR3 DNA sequence: TGCGCCAGCAGCTTGTGGGGGGGTACTAGCACAGATACGCAGTATTTT. This gives the protein CASSLWGGTSTDTQYF. The variable domain in full, with the rest retrieved from reference TRBV5-1 and TRBJ2-3, is KAGVTQTPRYLIKTRGQQVTLSCSPISGHRSVSWYQQTPGQGLQFLFEYFSETQRNKGNFPGRFSGRQFSNSRSEMNVSTLELGDSALYLCASSLWGGTSTDTQYFGPGTRLTVL.

The table lists this clonotype with a few counts. The CDR3 nucleotides read TGTGCCAGCAGCTTCAGCGGGGAGATTACAGATACGCAGTATTTT. It codes for CASSFSGEITDTQYF. The rearrangement joins TRBV5-6 to TRBJ2-3, with 7 bases aligning to TRBD2. The CDR3 spans 15 residues. V dropped 2 bases and J dropped 3; count of bases not matched to a gene: 6. Germline assignment: CDR1 SGHDT and CDR2 YYEEEE.

This clonotype was detected a few times. The CDR3 DNA is TGTGCCAGCAGCTTAGGAATTAGCGGGGGCGGGGAGACCCAGTACTTC. The encoded protein is CASSLGISGGGETQYF. V and J are TRBV7-2 and TRBJ2-5; TRBD2 matches 9 bases. The CDR3 has 16 amino acids. J lost 5 bases, V lost 1 base, and 8 bases had no gene match. CDR1 is SGHTA, CDR2 FQGNSA, per germline.

A word on this clonotype: A much larger clone is a single base away; this may be a read error. The chain uses TRBV7-2 and TRBJ1-6; D uncertain. V lost 4 bases and J 8 bases, leaving 12 bases between the germline ends. The V gene's germline CDR1 is SGHTA and CDR2 FQGNSA. CDR3 size: 14 residues. The CDR3 here is CASSSQAVDSPLHF. CDR3 coding DNA: TGTGCCAGCAGCTCCCAGGCCGTGGATTCACCCCTCCACTTT.

The chain joins TRBV6-5 to TRBJ2-7, with 10 nucleotides matching TRBD1. Per germline, CDR1 MNHEY and CDR2 SVGAGI. The length of the CDR3 is 13 residues. V gave up 5 bases and J gave up 12 bases; unmatched junction bases: 10. The CDR3 region is CASSDTGTGVVYV. Written as DNA, the CDR3 is TGTGCCAGCAGTGACACCGGGACAGGGGTGGTGTACGTC.

The chain employs TRBV6-6 and TRBJ1-6; D uncertain. This CDR3 has 12 residues. The V and J ends lost 5 bases and 19 bases respectively, with 18 bases between them. Germline lookup yields CDR1 MNHNY and CDR2 SVGAGI (reference sequence). Here the CDR3 reads CASSPTGVEDHF. In DNA, the CDR3 is TGTGCCAGCAGTCCGACGGGTGTGGAGGATCACTTT.

This clonotype has just a few counts. CDR3 loop: CASSQGSTGGTDTQYF. The CDR3 nucleotides are TGTGCCAGCAGCCAGGGGTCGACAGGGGGGACAGATACGCAGTATTTT. The chain carries TRBV3-1 and TRBJ2-3; 9 bases are shared with TRBD1. The CDR3 length is 16 residues. The germline CDR1 and CDR2 sequences are LGHDT and YNNKEL (reference sequence). V dropped 3 bases and J dropped 3; count of bases not matched to a gene: 7.

The V gene is TRBV18, the J gene TRBJ2-3, with D perhaps TRBD2 (6 bases). The V end was cut by 5 bases, the J end by 5 bases, with 11 bases between. The CDR3 runs 13 residues. Germline-derived CDR1 and CDR2 are KGHSH and LQKENI. CDR3 bases: TGTGCCAGCTCAATCGGAGGGTTAGATACGCAGTATTTT. It translates to CASSIGGLDTQYF.

This chain uses TRBV4-2 with TRBJ1-2, with D possibly TRBD1 on 5 matching bases. V lost 1 base, J lost 4 bases, and 16 bases lay in between. Germline V gene data show CDR1 as LGHNA and CDR2 as YNFKEQ. The CDR3 spans 16 residues. The CDR3 region is CASSQGGLEQPYGYTF. DNA of the CDR3: TGTGCCAGCAGCCAAGGGGGCTTGGAACAGCCCTATGGCTACACCTTC.

The CDR3 DNA follows: TGCGCCAGGGGGGGGGGACGGCCCTACGAGCAGTACGTC. Residues: CARGGGRPYEQYV. V gene TRBV23-1 combines with J gene TRBJ2-7; 7 nucleotides line up with TRBD2. TRBV23-1 is marked as an open reading frame, function uncertain. The junction had 7 bases not matched to a gene; V was cut back by 9 bases and J by 2 bases. The CDR3 runs 13 residues.

This sequence joins TRBV5-1 and TRBJ1-1, with D unclear. The V gene lost 5 bases and the J gene lost 1 base, with 12 bases spanning the gap. Germline loops: CDR1 SGHRS, CDR2 YFSETQ. The CDR3 consists of 14 residues. The CDR3 here is CASSARVENTEAFF. The CDR3 region has the DNA TGCGCCAGCAGTGCGAGGGTAGAGAACACTGAAGCTTTCTTT. Looking up the rest from reference TRBV5-1 and TRBJ1-1 gives the full variable domain: KAGVTQTPRYLIKTRGQQVTLSCSPISGHRSVSWYQQTPGQGLQFLFEYFSETQRNKGNFPGRFSGRQFSNSRSEMNVSTLELGDSALYLCASSARVENTEAFFGQGTRLTVV.